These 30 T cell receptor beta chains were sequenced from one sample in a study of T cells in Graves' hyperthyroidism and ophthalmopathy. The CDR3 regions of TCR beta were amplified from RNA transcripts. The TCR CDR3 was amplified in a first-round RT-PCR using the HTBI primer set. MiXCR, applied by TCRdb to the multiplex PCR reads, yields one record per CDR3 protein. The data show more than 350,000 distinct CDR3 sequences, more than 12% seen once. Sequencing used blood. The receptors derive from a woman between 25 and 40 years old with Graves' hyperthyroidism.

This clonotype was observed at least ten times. CDR3 DNA: TGTGCCAGCAGTGCTGCGGGGGCGACCGAGCAGTACTTC. Its translation is CASSAAGATEQYF. This rearrangement joins TRBV2 to TRBJ2-7; possible D gene TRBD2, 7 bases. The CDR3 runs to 13 residues. With 4 bases removed from V and 6 bases from J, the gap between germline ends came to 13 bases. The germline V gene encodes CDR1 SNHLY and CDR2 FYNNEI.

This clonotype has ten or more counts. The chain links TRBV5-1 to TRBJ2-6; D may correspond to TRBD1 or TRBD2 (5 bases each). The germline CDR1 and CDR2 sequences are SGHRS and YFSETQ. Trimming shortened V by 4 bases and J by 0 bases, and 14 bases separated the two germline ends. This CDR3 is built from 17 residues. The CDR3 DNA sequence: TGCGCCAGCAGCCCGGGTGGGGGAAGCTCTGGGGCCAACGTCCTGACTTTC. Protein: CASSPGGGSSGANVLTF.

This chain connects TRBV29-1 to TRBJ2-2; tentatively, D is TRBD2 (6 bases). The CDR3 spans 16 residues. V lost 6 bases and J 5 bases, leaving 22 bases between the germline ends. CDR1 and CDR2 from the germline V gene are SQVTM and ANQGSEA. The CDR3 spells CSVGLDYLGETGELFF. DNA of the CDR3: TGCAGCGTCGGACTGGACTACTTGGGCGAAACCGGGGAGCTGTTTTTT.

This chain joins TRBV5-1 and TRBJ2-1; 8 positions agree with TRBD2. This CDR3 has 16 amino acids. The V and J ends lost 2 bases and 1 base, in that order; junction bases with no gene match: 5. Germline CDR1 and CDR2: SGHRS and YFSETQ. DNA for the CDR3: TGCGCCAGCAGCTTCGCCCAGCGGGAGTCCTACAATGAGCAGTTCTTC. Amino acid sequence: CASSFAQRESYNEQFF.

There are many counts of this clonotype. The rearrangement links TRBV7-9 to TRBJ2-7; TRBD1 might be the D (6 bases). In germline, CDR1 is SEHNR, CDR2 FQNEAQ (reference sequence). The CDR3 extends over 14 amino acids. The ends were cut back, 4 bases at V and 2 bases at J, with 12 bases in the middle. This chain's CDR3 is CASSWTAPTYEQYF. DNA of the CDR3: TGTGCCAGCAGCTGGACAGCCCCAACCTACGAGCAGTACTTC.

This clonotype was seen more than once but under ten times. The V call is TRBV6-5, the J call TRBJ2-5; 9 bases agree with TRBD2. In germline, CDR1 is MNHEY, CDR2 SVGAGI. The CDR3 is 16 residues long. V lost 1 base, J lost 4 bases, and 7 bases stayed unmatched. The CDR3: CASSYLGLALGETQYF. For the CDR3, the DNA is TGTGCCAGCAGTTACTTGGGACTAGCCTTAGGAGAGACCCAGTACTTC.

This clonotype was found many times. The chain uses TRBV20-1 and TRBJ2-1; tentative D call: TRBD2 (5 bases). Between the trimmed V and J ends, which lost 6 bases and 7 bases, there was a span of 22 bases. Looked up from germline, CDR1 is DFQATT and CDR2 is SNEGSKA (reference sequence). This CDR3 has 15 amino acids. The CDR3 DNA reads TGCAGTGCCCATACTAGATTAGTTACCCTGAATGAGCAGTTCTTC. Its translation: CSAHTRLVTLNEQFF.

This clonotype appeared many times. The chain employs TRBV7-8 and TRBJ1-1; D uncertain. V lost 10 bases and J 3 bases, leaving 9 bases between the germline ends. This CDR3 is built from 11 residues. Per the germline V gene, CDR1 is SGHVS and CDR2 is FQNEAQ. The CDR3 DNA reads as TGTGCCACCCTAAGGGACACTGAAGCTTTCTTT. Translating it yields CATLRDTEAFF. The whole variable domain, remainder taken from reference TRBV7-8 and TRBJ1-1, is GAGVSQSPRYKVAKRGQDVALRCDPISGHVSLFWYQQALGQGPEFLTYFQNEAQLDKSGLPSDRFFAERPEGSVSTLKIQRTQQEDSAVYLCATLRDTEAFFGQGTRLTVV.

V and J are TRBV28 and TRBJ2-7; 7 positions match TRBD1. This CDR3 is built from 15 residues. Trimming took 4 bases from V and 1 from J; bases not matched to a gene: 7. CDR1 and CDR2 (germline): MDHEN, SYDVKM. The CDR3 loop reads CASSSTGTVSYEQYF. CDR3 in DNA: TGTGCCAGCAGTTCGACCGGGACAGTATCCTACGAGCAGTACTTC.

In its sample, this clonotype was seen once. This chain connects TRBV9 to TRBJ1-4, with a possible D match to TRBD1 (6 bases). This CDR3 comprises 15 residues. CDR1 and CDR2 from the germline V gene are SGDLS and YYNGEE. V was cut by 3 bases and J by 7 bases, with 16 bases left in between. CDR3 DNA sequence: TGTGCCAGCAGCGGGGGGACACCGAAGGGTGAAAAACTGTTTTTT. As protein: CASSGGTPKGEKLFF.

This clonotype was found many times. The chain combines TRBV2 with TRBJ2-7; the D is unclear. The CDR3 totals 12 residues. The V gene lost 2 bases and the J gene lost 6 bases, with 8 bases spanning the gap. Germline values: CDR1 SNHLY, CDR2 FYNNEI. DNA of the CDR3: TGTGCCAGCAGTGAAACCGGCGGCGAGCAGTACTTC. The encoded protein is CASSETGGEQYF.

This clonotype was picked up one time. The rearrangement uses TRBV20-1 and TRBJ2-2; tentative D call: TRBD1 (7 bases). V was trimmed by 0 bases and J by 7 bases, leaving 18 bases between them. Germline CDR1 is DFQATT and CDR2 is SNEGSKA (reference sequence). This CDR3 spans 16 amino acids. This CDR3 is CSARDPSQGEVGELFF. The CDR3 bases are TGCAGTGCTAGAGATCCCTCCCAGGGGGAGGTCGGGGAGCTGTTTTTT.

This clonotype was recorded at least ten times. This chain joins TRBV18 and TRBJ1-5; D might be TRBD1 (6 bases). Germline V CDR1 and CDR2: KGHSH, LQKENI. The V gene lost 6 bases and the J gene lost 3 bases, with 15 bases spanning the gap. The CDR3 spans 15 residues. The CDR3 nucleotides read TGTGCCAGCTCGGAAGAAACAGGGCCCAATCAGCCCCAGCATTTT. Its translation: CASSEETGPNQPQHF.

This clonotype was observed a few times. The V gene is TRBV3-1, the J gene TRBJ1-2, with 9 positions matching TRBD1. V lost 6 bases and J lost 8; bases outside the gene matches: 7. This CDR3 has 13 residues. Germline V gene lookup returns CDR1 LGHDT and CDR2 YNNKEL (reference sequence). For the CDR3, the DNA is TGTGCCAGCAGACCGGGACAGGGAAACGGCTACACCTTC. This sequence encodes CASRPGQGNGYTF. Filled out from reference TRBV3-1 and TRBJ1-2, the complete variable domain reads DTAVSQTPKYLVTQMGNDKSIKCEQNLGHDTMYWYKQDSKKFLKIMFSYNNKELIINETVPNRFSPKSPDKAHLNLHINSLELGDSAVYFCASRPGQGNGYTFGSGTRLTVV.

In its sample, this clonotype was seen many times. The CDR3 loop is CAWIMVSEAFF. DNA for the CDR3: TGTGCCTGGATAATGGTCTCTGAAGCTTTCTTT. The chain has TRBV30 and TRBJ1-1; no firm D call. Germline V gene sequence: CDR1 GTSNPN, CDR2 SVGIG (reference sequence). V gave up 4 bases and J gave up 6 bases, with 9 bases separating them. The CDR3 extends over 11 amino acids.

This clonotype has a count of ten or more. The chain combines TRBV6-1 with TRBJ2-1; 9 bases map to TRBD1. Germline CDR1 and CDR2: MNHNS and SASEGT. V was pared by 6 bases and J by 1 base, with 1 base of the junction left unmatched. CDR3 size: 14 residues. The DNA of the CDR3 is TGTGCCAGCAGCGGACAGGGGTCCTACAATGAGCAGTTCTTC. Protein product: CASSGQGSYNEQFF.

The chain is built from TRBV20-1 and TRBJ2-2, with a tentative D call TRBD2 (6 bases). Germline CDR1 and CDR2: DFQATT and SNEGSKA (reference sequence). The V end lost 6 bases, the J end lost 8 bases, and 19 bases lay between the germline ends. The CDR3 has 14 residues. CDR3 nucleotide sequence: TGCAGTGCCCTCCAGAATCTAGCGTTGGGGGAGCTGTTTTTT. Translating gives CSALQNLALGELFF.

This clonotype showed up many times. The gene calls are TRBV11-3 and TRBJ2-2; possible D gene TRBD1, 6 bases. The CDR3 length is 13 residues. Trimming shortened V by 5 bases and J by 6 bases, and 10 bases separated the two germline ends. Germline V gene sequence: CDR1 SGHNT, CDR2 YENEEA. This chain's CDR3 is CASSVRQAGELFF. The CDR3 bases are TGTGCCAGCAGCGTTAGACAGGCCGGGGAGCTGTTTTTT.

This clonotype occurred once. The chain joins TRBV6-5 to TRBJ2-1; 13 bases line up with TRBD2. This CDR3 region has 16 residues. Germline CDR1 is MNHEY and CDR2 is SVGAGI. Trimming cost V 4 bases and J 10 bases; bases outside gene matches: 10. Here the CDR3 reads CASSSRLAGGLGEQFF. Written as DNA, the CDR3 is TGTGCCAGCAGTTCCCGACTAGCGGGAGGACTAGGGGAGCAGTTCTTC.

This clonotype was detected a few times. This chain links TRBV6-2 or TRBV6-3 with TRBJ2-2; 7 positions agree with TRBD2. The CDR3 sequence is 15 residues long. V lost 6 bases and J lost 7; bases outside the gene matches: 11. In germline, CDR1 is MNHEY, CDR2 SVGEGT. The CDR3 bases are TGTGCCAGCAGCCGTACGGAGCGGGGAAGCGGGGAGCTGTTTTTT. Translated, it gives CASSRTERGSGELFF.

In DNA form, the CDR3 reads TGTGCCAGCAGTGGCAGTTATGGGTCCTCCTACGAGCAGTACTTC. Translation gives CASSGSYGSSYEQYF. The rearrangement joins TRBV7-9 to TRBJ2-7; D unclear. Germline loops: CDR1 SEHNR, CDR2 FQNEAQ (reference sequence). Trimming removed 6 bases at V and 0 bases at J, with 15 bases between. The CDR3 is 15 residues long.

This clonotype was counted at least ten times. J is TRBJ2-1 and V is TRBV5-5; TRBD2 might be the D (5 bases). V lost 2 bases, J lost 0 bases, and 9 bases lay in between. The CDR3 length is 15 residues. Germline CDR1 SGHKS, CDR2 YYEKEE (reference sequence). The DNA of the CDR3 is TGTGCCAGCAGCTTAGCGGTGAGCTCCTACAATGAGCAGTTCTTC. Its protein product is CASSLAVSSYNEQFF.

The CDR3 is CASSLAVMNNEQFF. The CDR3 DNA reads as TGTGCCAGCAGCTTAGCCGTAATGAACAATGAGCAGTTCTTC. The rearrangement uses TRBV7-9 and TRBJ2-1, with no clear D. The CDR3 loop spans 14 amino acids. Trimming removed 0 bases at V and 5 bases at J, with 8 bases between. Germline loops: CDR1 SEHNR, CDR2 FQNEAQ (reference sequence). Full variable domain (rest looked up from reference TRBV7-9 and TRBJ2-1): DTGVSQNPRHKITKRGQNVTFRCDPISEHNRLYWYRQTLGQGPEFLTYFQNEAQLEKSRLLSDRFSAERPKGSFSTLEIQRTEQGDSAMYLCASSLAVMNNEQFFGPGTRLTVL.

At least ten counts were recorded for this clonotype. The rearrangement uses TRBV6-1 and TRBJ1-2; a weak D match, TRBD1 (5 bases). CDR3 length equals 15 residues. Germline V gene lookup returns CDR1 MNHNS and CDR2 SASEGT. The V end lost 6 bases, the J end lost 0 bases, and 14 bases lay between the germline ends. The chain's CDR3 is CASRDQGGANYGYTF. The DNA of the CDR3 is TGTGCCAGCAGAGACCAGGGAGGTGCTAACTATGGCTACACCTTC.

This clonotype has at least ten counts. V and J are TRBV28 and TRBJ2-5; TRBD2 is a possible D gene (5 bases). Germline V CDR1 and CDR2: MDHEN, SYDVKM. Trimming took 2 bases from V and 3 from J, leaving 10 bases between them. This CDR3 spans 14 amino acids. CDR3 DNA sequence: TGTGCCAGCAGTTTAGGCGGGCATAAAGAGACCCAGTACTTC. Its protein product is CASSLGGHKETQYF.

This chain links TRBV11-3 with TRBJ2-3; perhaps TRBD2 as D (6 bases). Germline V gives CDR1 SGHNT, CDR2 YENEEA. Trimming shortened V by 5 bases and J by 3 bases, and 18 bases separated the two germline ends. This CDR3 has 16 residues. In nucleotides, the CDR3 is TGTGCCAGCAGCGGAGGGACTCTCGAGGGTACAGATACGCAGTATTTT. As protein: CASSGGTLEGTDTQYF.

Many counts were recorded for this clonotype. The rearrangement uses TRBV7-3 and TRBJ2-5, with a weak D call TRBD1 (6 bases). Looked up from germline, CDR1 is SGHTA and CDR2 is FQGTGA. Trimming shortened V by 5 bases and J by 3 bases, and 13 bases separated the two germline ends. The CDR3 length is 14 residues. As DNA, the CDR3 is TGTGCCAGCAGCCGTACAGGGATCGAAGAGACCCAGTACTTC. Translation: CASSRTGIEETQYF.

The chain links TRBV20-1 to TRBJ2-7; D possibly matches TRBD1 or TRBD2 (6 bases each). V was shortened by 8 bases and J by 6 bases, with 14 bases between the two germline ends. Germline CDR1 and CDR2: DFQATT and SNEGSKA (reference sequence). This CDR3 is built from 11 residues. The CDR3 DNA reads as TGCAGTCAAAAGGGGGGTTTCGAGCAGTACTTC. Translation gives CSQKGGFEQYF.

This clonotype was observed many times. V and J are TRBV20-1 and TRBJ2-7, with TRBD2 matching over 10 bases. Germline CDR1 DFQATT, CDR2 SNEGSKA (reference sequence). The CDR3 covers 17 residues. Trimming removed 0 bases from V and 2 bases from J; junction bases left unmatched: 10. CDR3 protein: CSARDPASGSYTYEQYF. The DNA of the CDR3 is TGCAGTGCTAGAGATCCGGCTAGCGGGAGTTATACCTACGAGCAGTACTTC.

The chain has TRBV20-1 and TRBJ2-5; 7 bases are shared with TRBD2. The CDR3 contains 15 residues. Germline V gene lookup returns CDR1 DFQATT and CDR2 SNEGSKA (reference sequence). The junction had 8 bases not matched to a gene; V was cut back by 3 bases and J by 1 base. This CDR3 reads CSARHSGTVQETQYF. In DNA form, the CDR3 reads TGCAGTGCTAGGCACAGCGGGACCGTCCAAGAGACCCAGTACTTC.